This record concerns one T cell receptor (beta chain) sequence. What it binds is not known. These data originate in a study of vaccination effects on CD4 cells after COVID-19. Study overall: The researchers cultured around 2 million PBMC per well with about 10 IU/ml IL-2 and 8.5 to 10 ug/ml peptides.

The authors isolated CD4+ T cells after around nine days of culture. The healthy vaccine recipients, who had no prior SARS-CoV-2 infection, showed negative nucleocapsid antibodies. Some clones are missing from TCRdb's copy, which holds only in-frame ones; the method was immunoSEQ multiplex PCR. The sample holds more than 45,000 clones, about 74% seen once. The sequencing used CD4+ T cells from PBMCs cultured without peptide, collected before COVID-19 vaccination. The receptor's source is a human donor who received a COVID-19 vaccine.

CDR3 nucleotide sequence: TGTGCCAGCAGTTTATATAGCGGGGGGGCCAAAAACATTCAGTACTTC. The encoded protein is CASSLYSGGAKNIQYF. This chain links TRBV27 with TRBJ2-4, with TRBD2 matching over 10 bases. CDR3 size: 16 residues. Germline CDR1 reads MNHEY; CDR2 reads SMNVEV (reference sequence). The J segment lost 1 base and the V segment lost 1 base, leaving 1 base of the junction unmatched.